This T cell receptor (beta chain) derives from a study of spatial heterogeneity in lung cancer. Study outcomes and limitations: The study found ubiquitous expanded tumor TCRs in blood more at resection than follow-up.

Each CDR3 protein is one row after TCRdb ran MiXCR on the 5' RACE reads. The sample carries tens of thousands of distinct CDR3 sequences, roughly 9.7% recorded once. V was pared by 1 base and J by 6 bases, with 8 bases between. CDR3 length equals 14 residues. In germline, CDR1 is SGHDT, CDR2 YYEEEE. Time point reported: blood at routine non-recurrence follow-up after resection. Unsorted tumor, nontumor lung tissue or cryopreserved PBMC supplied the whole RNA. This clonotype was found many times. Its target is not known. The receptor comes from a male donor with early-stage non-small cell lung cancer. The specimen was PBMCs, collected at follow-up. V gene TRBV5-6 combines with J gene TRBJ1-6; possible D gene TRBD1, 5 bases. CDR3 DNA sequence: TGTGCCAGCAGCTTGTTTGGGGCTAATTCACCCCTCCACTTT. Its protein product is CASSLFGANSPLHF.